A single sample is the source of the 30 T cell receptor beta chains below, sequenced in a study of shared clonotypes between healthy human individuals. Positive CCR7 selection of CD45RO-negative cells yielded the naive CD8 cells, and terminally differentiated effector memory CD45RA+ cells were excluded. Only in-frame clones appear in the TCRdb table, and some are missing; sequencing was by immunoSEQ multiplex PCR. Among about 800,000 clones listed, 96% were seen once. The specimen was naive CD8+ T cells sorted from blood. Every receptor here comes from a man aged 25-40 years in good health.

The chain uses TRBV4-3 and TRBJ2-4; 7 bases agree with TRBD1. Germline V CDR1 and CDR2: LGHNA, YSLEER. This CDR3 contains 14 residues. V lost 0 bases and J lost 8; bases outside the gene matches: 4. As DNA, the CDR3 is TGCGCCAGCAGCCAAGAAGGGGGCTCGGACATTCAGTACTTC. It yields the protein CASSQEGGSDIQYF.

The chain uses TRBV14 and TRBJ2-7, with 11 bases aligning to TRBD2. With 2 bases clipped from V and 0 bases from J, the junction kept 9 bases outside the gene matches. Germline V CDR1 and CDR2: SGHDN, FVKESK. The CDR3 covers 18 residues. The CDR3 DNA is TGTGCCAGCAGCCAACTAGGGACTAGCGGTGAGAGCTCCTACGAGCAGTACTTC. Residues: CASSQLGTSGESSYEQYF.

This chain links TRBV29-1 with TRBJ2-7; D not resolved. Trimming removed 4 bases from V and 3 bases from J, with 10 bases in between. The CDR3 is 12 residues long. Per germline, CDR1 SQVTM and CDR2 ANQGSEA. The CDR3, as DNA: TGCAGCGTTGGAACAGCATACTACGAGCAGTACTTC. This gives the protein CSVGTAYYEQYF.

The chain recombines TRBV11-2 with TRBJ2-7; 9 positions agree with TRBD2. V dropped 0 bases and J dropped 3; count of bases not matched to a gene: 12. CDR1 SGHAT and CDR2 FQNNGV come from the germline V gene. CDR3 size: 18 residues. CDR3 bases: TGTGCCAGCAGCTTAGATGCCCTCCTAGCGGGAATTGTCTACGAGCAGTACTTC. Residues: CASSLDALLAGIVYEQYF.

The rearrangement uses TRBV23-1 and TRBJ2-2, with 9 nucleotides matching TRBD2. TRBV23-1 is an open reading frame whose function is uncertain. The CDR3 length is 15 residues. After removal of 3 bases from V and 6 bases from J, the junction contained 5 bases not matched to a gene. CDR3 amino acids: CASSHIAGEPGELFF. The CDR3 nucleotides read TGCGCCAGCAGTCACATAGCGGGAGAACCCGGGGAGCTGTTTTTT.

This chain uses TRBV28 with TRBJ2-1; D may be TRBD2 (7 bases). This CDR3 is 15 amino acids long. The V gene lost 6 bases and the J gene lost 7 bases, with 19 bases spanning the gap. The V gene's germline CDR1 is MDHEN and CDR2 SYDVKM. The CDR3 reads CASSPGGVKGNEQFF. The CDR3 nucleotides are TGTGCCAGCAGCCCGGGGGGCGTTAAAGGGAATGAGCAGTTCTTC.

The chain is built from TRBV25-1 and TRBJ1-2; a possible D gene is TRBD1 (6 bases). The V end lost 8 bases, the J end lost 7 bases, and 11 bases lay between the germline ends. The V gene's germline CDR1 is MGHDK and CDR2 SYGVNS. This CDR3 has 11 amino acids. This chain's CDR3 is CASGGASGYTF. The CDR3 DNA sequence: TGTGCCAGCGGGGGGGCTAGTGGCTACACCTTC.

The chain employs TRBV10-2 and TRBJ2-1; TRBD1 matches at 7 bases. The trim removed 6 bases at V and 5 bases at J, leaving 1 base unmatched. This CDR3 comprises 12 residues. Germline lookup yields CDR1 WSHSY and CDR2 SAAADI. The CDR3 nucleotides are TGCGCCAGCAGCAGGGGGAACAATGAGCAGTTCTTC. It specifies CASSRGNNEQFF.

The V and J genes are TRBV5-5 and TRBJ2-2, with D perhaps matching TRBD2 (5 bases). The CDR3 contains 15 residues. CDR1 and CDR2 from the germline V gene are SGHKS and YYEKEE (reference sequence). The germline V and J ends were trimmed by 0 bases and 3 bases, with 9 bases remaining between them. The CDR3, as DNA: TGTGCCAGCAGCTTGGCCCCGGGGTACACCGGGGAGCTGTTTTTT. Protein product: CASSLAPGYTGELFF.

The V call is TRBV13, the J call TRBJ2-3, with TRBD1 matching 9 bases. The CDR3 consists of 14 residues. The V gene end was trimmed by 0 bases and the J gene end by 7 bases; junction bases not matched to a gene: 2. The germline V gene has CDR1 PRHDT and CDR2 FYEKMQ (reference sequence). In DNA, the CDR3 is TGTGCCAGCAGCTTAGGGACAGGGGGGAATACGCAGTATTTT. It codes for CASSLGTGGNTQYF.

DNA of the CDR3: TGTGCCAGCAGTGACTCTGGTGAGCAGTTCTTC. Translation: CASSDSGEQFF. This chain uses TRBV6-4 with TRBJ2-1, with D unresolved. CDR3 length: 11 amino acids. V was cut by 0 bases and J by 9 bases, with 3 bases left in between. The germline V gene encodes CDR1 MRHNA and CDR2 SNTAGT.

The chain recombines TRBV29-1 with TRBJ2-5; 15 bases fit TRBD2. CDR1 is SQVTM, CDR2 ANQGSEA, per germline. Trimming at V came to 3 bases and at J to 9 bases, leaving 14 bases not matched to a gene. The length of the CDR3 is 17 residues. Written as DNA, the CDR3 is TGCAGCGTTGAGGGGACAGCCTTCGGACTAGCGGGAGGGCCCCAGTACTTC. It specifies CSVEGTAFGLAGGPQYF.

The count of this clone is one. The J gene is TRBJ1-2, the V gene TRBV29-1; D perhaps matches TRBD1 (6 bases). Germline CDR1 is SQVTM and CDR2 is ANQGSEA. The CDR3 spans 14 residues. Trimming removed 7 bases from V and 6 bases from J, with 21 bases in between. The CDR3 nucleotides read TGCAGCGCCATAGACGGGGGGGGCTCGGATGGCTACACCTTC. This encodes CSAIDGGGSDGYTF.

This clone was seen a single time. The same CDR3 also results from other DNA sequences found in this sample. In nucleotides, the CDR3 is TGTGCCAGCAGTGAGGGGGGGACAGATACGCAGTATTTT. Translation gives CASSEGGTDTQYF. The rearrangement links TRBV6-1 to TRBJ2-3, with TRBD2 matching 7 bases. The junction had 0 bases not matched to a gene; V was cut back by 3 bases and J by 3 bases. The CDR3 is 13 amino acids. In germline, CDR1 is MNHNS, CDR2 SASEGT.

Comments on this clone: Other DNA sequences of this sample code for an identical CDR3. The V gene is TRBV27, the J gene TRBJ2-7; D uncertain. CDR3 length equals 13 residues. CDR1 MNHEY and CDR2 SMNVEV come from the germline V gene (reference sequence). Trimming took 0 bases from V and 2 from J, leaving 5 bases between them. The CDR3 coding sequence is TGTGCCAGCAGTTTATCCCCTACCTACGAGCAGTACTTC. Translation gives CASSLSPTYEQYF.

This clone showed up just once. This chain joins TRBV7-8 and TRBJ2-7; possibly TRBD1 for D (6 bases). There are 15 residues in the CDR3. Deletions cut 3 bases from V and 1 base from J, with 13 bases between. Looked up from germline, CDR1 is SGHVS and CDR2 is FQNEAQ. Written as DNA, the CDR3 is TGTGCCAGCAGCTTTTCGGTGGGGGCGTCCTACGAGCAGTACTTC. Amino acid sequence: CASSFSVGASYEQYF.

The rearrangement links TRBV6-1 to TRBJ2-7; D is perhaps TRBD1 or TRBD2 (6 bases each). Trimming left V 5 bases short and J 6 bases short, with 20 bases between. CDR3 size: 15 residues. Per germline, CDR1 MNHNS and CDR2 SASEGT. The CDR3 loop reads CASSPRDVGGLEQYF. CDR3 nucleotides: TGTGCCAGCAGTCCCCGAGATGTAGGGGGGCTCGAGCAGTACTTC.

The V gene is TRBV2, the J gene TRBJ2-7; TRBD1 matches at 11 bases. The CDR3 sequence is 14 residues long. Germline CDR1 and CDR2: SNHLY and FYNNEI. V shed 7 bases, J shed 6 bases, and the junction held 8 bases outside the gene matches. CDR3 residues: CASTGQGANGEQYF. For the CDR3, the DNA is TGTGCCAGCACCGGACAGGGGGCAAATGGCGAGCAGTACTTC.

This clone was found once. The chain employs TRBV5-8 and TRBJ2-7, with D tentatively TRBD1 or TRBD2 (5 bases each). CDR3 length: 12 residues. CDR1 and CDR2 from the germline V gene are SGHTS and YDEGEE. The V end lost 2 bases, the J end lost 4 bases, and 7 bases lay between the germline ends. DNA for the CDR3: TGTGCCAGCAGCTTAGAGGGGTACGAGCAGTACTTC. Translated: CASSLEGYEQYF. The whole variable domain, remainder taken from reference TRBV5-8 and TRBJ2-7, is EAGVTQSPTHLIKTRGQQATLRCSPISGHTSVYWYQQALGLGLQFLLWYDEGEERNRGNFPPRFSGRQFPNYSSELNVNALELEDSALYLCASSLEGYEQYFGPGTRLTVT.

The J gene is TRBJ2-1, the V gene TRBV9; D perhaps matches TRBD2 (5 bases). V was shortened by 4 bases and J by 3 bases, with 17 bases between the two germline ends. CDR3 length equals 16 residues. Germline CDR1 reads SGDLS; CDR2 reads YYNGEE. The CDR3: CASSPPGGQNYNEQFF. The CDR3 DNA is TGTGCCAGCAGCCCCCCGGGCGGGCAGAACTACAATGAGCAGTTCTTC.

The chain links TRBV6-6 to TRBJ2-7; D is unclear. The V and J ends lost 5 bases and 4 bases respectively, with 15 bases between them. The length of the CDR3 is 14 residues. The germline gives CDR1 MNHNY, CDR2 SVGAGI (reference sequence). The CDR3 DNA follows: TGTGCCAGCAGTAAGAGTGGAAGTAGTTACGAGCAGTACTTC. Its protein product is CASSKSGSSYEQYF.

Regarding this clone: Other DNA sequences of this sample code for an identical CDR3. The CDR3 sequence: CASSRGSNQPQHF. The CDR3 nucleotides read TGTGCCAGCAGCCGCGGAAGCAATCAGCCCCAGCATTTT. V is TRBV28 and J is TRBJ1-5; no clear D gene. This CDR3 comprises 13 residues. The germline CDR1 and CDR2 sequences are MDHEN and SYDVKM. Trimming pared 6 bases from V and 1 base from J, leaving 7 bases between.

This clone was picked up a small number of times. The rearrangement uses TRBV4-2 and TRBJ2-7; D ambiguous. The CDR3 is 13 amino acids. Germline assignment: CDR1 LGHNA and CDR2 YNFKEQ. Between the trimmed V and J ends, which lost 0 bases and 3 bases, there was a span of 6 bases. The CDR3 sequence is CASSQEVVYEQYF. The CDR3, as DNA: TGTGCCAGCAGCCAAGAGGTCGTCTACGAGCAGTACTTC.

This clone was seen just once. V and J are TRBV10-3 and TRBJ2-7; 8 nucleotides line up with TRBD1. V shed 11 bases and J 6 bases; nucleotides not matched to a gene: 12. This CDR3 has 13 residues. The V gene's germline CDR1 is ENHRY and CDR2 SYGVKD. The CDR3 DNA is TGTGCCTCCCTGCCTGGACAGGGAGGCGAGCAGTACTTC. Translation: CASLPGQGGEQYF.

This rearrangement joins TRBV2 to TRBJ1-1, with unresolved D. Trimming left V 4 bases short and J 4 bases short, with 16 bases between. This CDR3 has 15 residues. Germline lookup yields CDR1 SNHLY and CDR2 FYNNEI. The CDR3 region is CASSAGHSSITEAFF. The CDR3 bases are TGTGCCAGCAGTGCAGGTCACTCTTCGATCACTGAAGCTTTCTTT.

The table lists this clone with a count of one. CDR3 bases: TGCAGCGTTCCTGACAGGGGGACCTACAATGAGCAGTTCTTC. It yields the protein CSVPDRGTYNEQFF. The chain couples TRBV29-1 to TRBJ2-1; 9 positions agree with TRBD1. This CDR3 region has 14 residues. CDR1 and CDR2 from the germline V gene are SQVTM and ANQGSEA. The trim removed 5 bases at V and 2 bases at J, leaving 4 bases unmatched.

The chain uses TRBV29-1 and TRBJ2-5; a weak D match, TRBD1 (5 bases). The germline V and J ends were trimmed by 6 bases and 6 bases, with 20 bases remaining between them. Germline loops: CDR1 SQVTM, CDR2 ANQGSEA. The CDR3 length is 14 residues. CDR3 sequence: CSVAEAGREKTQYF. The CDR3 nucleotides read TGCAGCGTCGCCGAGGCAGGGCGAGAAAAGACCCAGTACTTC.

The chain joins TRBV6-6 to TRBJ1-2; no definite D call. V lost 5 bases to trimming and J lost 0 bases, with 7 bases between them. Germline CDR1 MNHNY, CDR2 SVGAGI (reference sequence). The CDR3 sequence is 13 residues long. CDR3 sequence reads: CASSPSPNYGYTF. The CDR3 DNA is TGTGCCAGCAGTCCCTCCCCTAACTATGGCTACACCTTC.

The J gene is TRBJ1-1, the V gene TRBV13, with D possibly TRBD1 on 5 matching bases. Germline V gene data show CDR1 as PRHDT and CDR2 as FYEKMQ (reference sequence). V was cut by 1 base and J by 1 base, with 10 bases left in between. The CDR3 has 15 amino acids. The CDR3 nucleotides are TGTGCCAGCAGCTTAGAAGGGGACTGGAACACTGAAGCTTTCTTT. Protein product: CASSLEGDWNTEAFF. The entire variable domain, with the rest obtained from reference TRBV13 and TRBJ1-1, is as follows: AAGVIQSPRHLIKEKRETATLKCYPIPRHDTVYWYQQGPGQDPQFLISFYEKMQSDKGSIPDRFSAQQFSDYHSELNMSSLELGDSALYFCASSLEGDWNTEAFFGQGTRLTVV.

The gene calls are TRBV5-4 and TRBJ2-3; D possibly matches TRBD1 or TRBD2 (5 bases each). V was clipped by 7 bases and J by 4 bases, with 19 bases between them. The germline V gene encodes CDR1 SGHNT and CDR2 YYREEE (reference sequence). This CDR3 is 15 amino acids long. The CDR3 spells CASGSGAGAADTQYF. CDR3 nucleotides: TGTGCCAGCGGAAGCGGAGCCGGGGCCGCAGATACGCAGTATTTT.